Listed below are T cell receptor beta chains from one sample, sequenced in a study of cytomegalovirus exposure and HLA in healthy donors. The table came from immunoSEQ multiplex PCR; TCRdb's copy has only in-frame clones and leaves some out. The sample shows around 130,000 clones, approximately 75% of them seen only once. Sequencing used PBMCs. The receptor set was obtained from a woman aged 40-49 years in good health and CMV-seropositive. CDR3s include the opening cysteine and the closing phenylalanine or tryptophan. The D gene is left open where the match is weak. Only part of the rows carry a size: once, few, many, or a class if the clone is expanded.

CDR3 length,V gene,J gene,clone size,D gene,CDR3 protein,CDR3 DNA
16,TRBV29-1,TRBJ2-7,-,-,CSVEDQRGSLSNEQYF,TGCAGCGTTGAAGATCAGAGGGGGAGCTTGTCCAACGAGCAGTACTTC
13,TRBV19,TRBJ1-4,-,TRBD1,CASTGTGVEKLFF,TGTGCCAGTACCGGGACAGGGGTAGAAAAACTGTTTTTT
15,TRBV6-5,TRBJ2-7,few,TRBD1,CASSYTGTGPHEQYF,TGTGCCAGCAGTTACACCGGGACAGGGCCCCACGAGCAGTACTTC
13,TRBV28,TRBJ1-2,-,-,CASHRVVGYGYTF,TGTGCCAGTCACAGGGTCGTTGGCTATGGCTACACCTTC
16,TRBV18,TRBJ2-7,-,-,CASSQGEPGSSYEQYF,TGTGCCAGCTCACAGGGGGAACCGGGGAGCTCCTACGAGCAGTACTTC
17,TRBV4-1,TRBJ2-7,-,TRBD1,CASSQEVKTGQSYEQYF,TGCGCCAGCAGCCAAGAGGTGAAGACGGGACAGAGTTACGAGCAGTACTTC
14,TRBV7-9,TRBJ1-1,-,TRBD1,CASSPSGGDTEAFF,TGTGCCAGCAGCCCATCAGGGGGCGATACTGAAGCTTTCTTT
14,TRBV10-2,TRBJ1-5,-,-,CASSGTGNNQPQHF,TGCGCCAGCAGTGGAACAGGTAACAATCAGCCCCAGCATTTT
15,TRBV2,TRBJ2-3,-,TRBD2,CASSPTSGSTDTQYF,TGTGCCAGCAGCCCTACTAGCGGGAGCACCGATACGCAGTATTTT
18,TRBV29-1,TRBJ2-4,-,-,CSVEDPVRGGPSGNIQYF,TGCAGCGTTGAAGATCCCGTCCGTGGAGGGCCCTCTGGAAACATTCAGTACTTC
15,TRBV10-3,TRBJ1-5,-,-,CAISELSGQDQPQHF,TGTGCCATCAGTGAGTTGTCAGGTCAGGATCAGCCCCAGCATTTT
15,TRBV7-8,TRBJ2-4,-,-,CASSLAPGAKNIQYF,TGTGCCAGCAGCTTAGCCCCGGGAGCCAAAAACATTCAGTACTTC
18,TRBV10-2,TRBJ1-6,-,TRBD1,CASGGPGQGSNYNSPLHF,TGCGCCAGCGGTGGCCCCGGACAGGGGAGCAACTATAATTCACCCCTCCACTTT
14,TRBV28,TRBJ2-3,-,-,CASRLPLPQDTQYF,TGTGCCAGCCGATTACCCTTGCCACAAGATACGCAGTATTTT
15,TRBV9,TRBJ2-7,-,TRBD1,CASSVGTGGYYEQYF,TGTGCCAGCAGCGTAGGGACAGGAGGCTACTACGAGCAGTACTTC
13,TRBV6-1,TRBJ2-4,-,-,CASSEALDTKSHF,TGTGCCAGCAGTGAAGCTCTCGACACCAAGTCGCACTTC
14,TRBV9,TRBJ2-2,-,-,CASKGGVSTGELFF,TGTGCCAGCAAAGGGGGTGTGAGCACCGGGGAGCTGTTTTTT
17,TRBV6-1,TRBJ2-1,-,-,CASSERRGDSSYNEQFF,TGTGCCAGCAGTGAAAGGAGAGGAGACAGCTCCTACAATGAGCAGTTCTTC
15,TRBV6-6,TRBJ2-7,-,TRBD1,CASSQTNRGGHEQYF,TGTGCCAGCAGTCAAACAAACAGGGGCGGGCACGAGCAGTACTTC
15,TRBV19,TRBJ2-1,-,TRBD2,CASRTSGYTYNEQFF,TGTGCCAGTAGGACTAGCGGTTATACCTACAATGAGCAGTTCTTC
15,TRBV28,TRBJ2-7,-,TRBD1,CASSPGQETSYEQYF,TGTGCCAGCAGCCCGGGACAGGAGACTTCCTACGAGCAGTACTTC
14,TRBV28,TRBJ2-7,-,-,CASSFPSIPYEQYF,TGTGCCAGCAGTTTCCCCTCCATACCCTACGAGCAGTACTTC
13,TRBV2,TRBJ2-3,-,-,CASSEARPGTQYF,TGTGCCAGCAGTGAAGCAAGGCCAGGTACGCAGTATTTT
15,TRBV18,TRBJ1-1,-,-,CASSPVTHGYTEAFF,TGTGCCAGCTCACCAGTAACGCACGGGTACACTGAAGCTTTCTTT
15,TRBV6-5,TRBJ2-3,-,TRBD2,CASSYGTSATDTQYF,TGTGCCAGCAGTTACGGGACTAGCGCCACAGATACGCAGTATTTT
17,TRBV27,TRBJ2-1,-,TRBD2,CASSLSYTSETYNEQFF,TGTGCCAGCAGTTTATCCTACACTAGCGAGACCTACAATGAGCAGTTCTTC
11,TRBV2,TRBJ2-1,-,-,CASSELREQFF,TGTGCCAGCAGTGAGCTACGTGAGCAGTTCTTC
13,TRBV2,TRBJ1-5,-,-,CASRRDSNQPQHF,TGTGCCAGCAGACGGGATAGCAATCAGCCCCAGCATTTT
12,TRBV11-1,TRBJ1-1,-,-,CASSLWGAEAFF,TGTGCCAGCAGCTTGTGGGGGGCTGAAGCTTTCTTT
17,TRBV15,TRBJ1-4,-,TRBD1,CATSRVPTGGLNEKLFF,TGTGCCACCAGCAGGGTTCCAACAGGGGGACTTAATGAAAAACTGTTTTTT